This T cell receptor beta chain derives from a study of molecular identifiers for immune sequencing clone quantification. Notes on the study in general: Highly expanded clone sizes could be underestimated by identical TCR molecules sharing a barcode.

The authors built bulk TCR libraries by previously described methods with listed TCR primers. A single record per CDR3 protein comes from TCRdb applying MiXCR to the PCR reads. The repertoire consists of 400,000 to 600,000 distinct CDR3 sequences, with 20% to 25% occurring once and the leading ten covering about 0.8%. This clonotype was detected only a few times. Its antigen remains unidentified. V was clipped by 5 bases and J by 4 bases; unmatched bases: 0. The length of the CDR3 is 11 residues. The germline V gene encodes CDR1 GTSNPN and CDR2 SVGIG (reference sequence). The V and J genes are TRBV30 and TRBJ2-5, with 8 bases lining up with TRBD1. Sequencing was carried out using naive CD8+ T cells from blood, with Jurkat cell RNA spiked in. The subset was: FACS-sorted CD8+CD4-CCR7+CD45RA+ naive T cells. The clonotype was recovered from a human donor in good health. Some libraries in this study had Jurkat cell RNA spiked in. DNA of the CDR3: TGTGCCTGGGGACAGGGAGAGACCCAGTACTTC. Protein product: CAWGQGETQYF. Together with reference TRBV30 and TRBJ2-5, the CDR3 gives the full variable domain: SQTIHQWPATLVQPVGSPLSLECTVEGTSNPNLYWYRQAAGRGLQLLFYSVGIGQISSEVPQNLSASRPQDRQFILSSKKLLLSDSGFYLCAWGQGETQYFGPGTRLLVL.